Shown below are 19 T cell receptor beta chains from a single sample sequenced in a study of blood T cell repertoires in COVID-19. Here immunoSEQ multiplex PCR was the method, and the copy in TCRdb shows in-frame clones only, minus some. Of 55,000 to 60,000 clones in the sample, about 84% are singletons; the top ten hold around 5.1%. The sample consisted of peripheral blood. These receptors were collected from a man aged 35 to 55 with active COVID-19.

CDR3 bases: TGTGCTTCCCGGCGGGTCGCTCCCTCCTACAATGAGCAGTTCTTC. This encodes CASRRVAPSYNEQFF. This sequence joins TRBV28 and TRBJ2-1, with D possibly TRBD2 on 5 matching bases. From germline, CDR1 is MDHEN and CDR2 SYDVKM. The CDR3 is 15 amino acids.

The V gene is TRBV11-1, the J gene TRBJ1-4; D unresolved. This CDR3 is built from 15 residues. Trimming removed 4 bases at V and 5 bases at J, with 14 bases between. Germline CDR1 and CDR2: SGHAT and FQDESV (reference sequence). The CDR3 spells CASSSAEDLNEKLFF. In nucleotides, the CDR3 is TGTGCCAGCAGCTCGGCAGAGGATTTAAATGAAAAACTGTTTTTT.

This rearrangement joins TRBV27 to TRBJ2-1; 8 bases are a match to TRBD2. V lost 6 bases, J lost 9 bases, and 13 bases stayed unmatched. The germline CDR1 and CDR2 sequences are MNHEY and SMNVEV (reference sequence). CDR3 length: 15 residues. This CDR3 reads CASSSGTRRGVEQFF. In nucleotides, the CDR3 is TGTGCCAGCAGCTCCGGGACTAGAAGAGGGGTTGAGCAGTTCTTC.

The gene calls are TRBV5-1 and TRBJ2-3; 9 bases are a match to TRBD1. CDR3 size: 15 residues. The germline gives CDR1 SGHRS, CDR2 YFSETQ. Unmatched junction bases numbered 7, after V lost 6 bases and J lost 2 bases. CDR3 nucleotide sequence: TGCGCCAGCAAAAACCGGGACAGGGTCACAGATACGCAGTATTTT. Translated, it gives CASKNRDRVTDTQYF.

CDR3: CASSFVAGGPADTQYF. The CDR3 DNA sequence: TGCGCCAGCAGCTTCGTAGCGGGAGGGCCGGCAGATACGCAGTATTTT. The chain joins TRBV5-1 to TRBJ2-3; 11 bases are shared with TRBD2. The germline gives CDR1 SGHRS, CDR2 YFSETQ. The ends lost 2 bases at V and 4 bases at J; junction bases unmatched: 6. CDR3 length equals 16 residues.

V gene TRBV10-1 combines with J gene TRBJ2-2, with 9 bases lining up with TRBD1. The CDR3 has 14 amino acids. Germline lookup yields CDR1 WNHNN and CDR2 SYGVQD (reference sequence). V shed 2 bases and J 5 bases; nucleotides not matched to a gene: 0. CDR3 region: CASSEGTGTGELFF. CDR3 nucleotides: TGCGCCAGCAGTGAGGGGACAGGGACCGGGGAGCTGTTTTTT.

This clone has only one observation. CDR3 sequence reads: CASSSGGYGYTF. The CDR3 DNA is TGTGCCAGCAGTTCCGGGGGGTATGGCTACACCTTC. V and J are TRBV28 and TRBJ1-2; TRBD1 might be the D (5 bases). The CDR3 sequence is 12 residues long. CDR1 and CDR2 (germline): MDHEN, SYDVKM. Trimming pared 4 bases from V and 5 bases from J, leaving 8 bases between.

The gene calls are TRBV20-1 and TRBJ2-7; no clear D. V was pared by 3 bases and J by 2 bases, with 17 bases between. CDR1 is DFQATT and CDR2 is SNEGSKA in the germline V gene (reference sequence). There are 15 residues in the CDR3. The CDR3 DNA follows: TGCAGTGCTAGTCTCCCTCAGGCAGGTACCTACGAGCAGTACTTC. It specifies CSASLPQAGTYEQYF.

The genes are TRBV4-1 and TRBJ2-1; D not certain. The CDR3 totals 16 residues. The germline V and J ends were trimmed by 0 bases and 0 bases, with 9 bases remaining between them. In germline, CDR1 is MGHRA, CDR2 YSYEKL. The CDR3, as DNA: TGCGCCAGCAGCCAAGACGCGGCCAGCTCCTACAATGAGCAGTTCTTC. Translating gives CASSQDAASSYNEQFF.

The chain links TRBV29-1 to TRBJ2-6; 9 bases are a match to TRBD1. The CDR3 covers 15 residues. Germline V CDR1 and CDR2: SQVTM, ANQGSEA. The V and J ends lost 4 bases and 4 bases, in that order; junction bases with no gene match: 5. CDR3 sequence (DNA): TGCAGCGTTGGAGACAGGGGGAAGGGGGCCAACGTCCTGACTTTC. Its translation: CSVGDRGKGANVLTF.

The CDR3 sequence is CASRSGSGEQPQHF. Here the CDR3 DNA reads TGTGCCAGTCGGTCCGGGTCAGGGGAACAGCCCCAGCATTTT. The gene calls are TRBV6-5 and TRBJ1-5; a weak D match, TRBD1 (6 bases). CDR3 size: 14 residues. Between the trimmed V and J ends, which lost 9 bases and 7 bases, there was a span of 19 bases. The germline V gene encodes CDR1 MNHEY and CDR2 SVGAGI.

For the CDR3, the DNA is TGTGCCAGCAGTTTATATTCCAGGGCCAATGGCTACACCTTC. It codes for CASSLYSRANGYTF. This chain connects TRBV28 to TRBJ1-2; possible D gene TRBD1, 5 bases. The CDR3 contains 14 residues. Germline CDR1 is MDHEN and CDR2 is SYDVKM. V lost 1 base and J lost 6, with 12 bases in between.

This clone was seen once. This sequence joins TRBV6-1 and TRBJ2-3; perhaps TRBD1 as D (5 bases). Germline lookup yields CDR1 MNHNS and CDR2 SASEGT. This CDR3 is 13 amino acids long. V shed 2 bases and J shed 4 bases, with 7 bases lying between them. The CDR3 reads CASSEQGADTQYF. In DNA form, the CDR3 reads TGTGCCAGCAGTGAACAGGGCGCAGATACGCAGTATTTT.

The rearrangement uses TRBV27 and TRBJ2-5; possible D gene TRBD1, 6 bases. The CDR3 consists of 16 residues. The V end was cut by 5 bases, the J end by 5 bases, with 21 bases between. The germline V gene encodes CDR1 MNHEY and CDR2 SMNVEV (reference sequence). DNA for the CDR3: TGTGCCAGCAGTCCATCGAAACAGGGATTTTGGGAGACCCAGTACTTC. Residues: CASSPSKQGFWETQYF.

This clone was detected once. This chain links TRBV7-9 with TRBJ1-2; the match to TRBD1 covers 7 bases. CDR1 SEHNR and CDR2 FQNEAQ come from the germline V gene (reference sequence). The CDR3 runs 17 residues. V gave up 0 bases and J gave up 4 bases; unmatched junction bases: 11. In nucleotides, the CDR3 is TGTGCCAGCAGCTTAGCCGGACAGGCGGGTTCTCCCTATGGCTACACCTTC. The encoded protein is CASSLAGQAGSPYGYTF.

The chain uses TRBV7-8 and TRBJ2-1; 9 nucleotides align to TRBD1. The CDR3 has 15 residues. Germline V gene data show CDR1 as SGHVS and CDR2 as FQNEAQ. The trim removed 1 base at V and 6 bases at J, leaving 4 bases unmatched. This CDR3 is CASSLVTGGGNEQFF. For the CDR3, the DNA is TGTGCCAGCAGCTTAGTGACAGGGGGGGGCAATGAGCAGTTCTTC. Full variable domain (missing parts from reference TRBV7-8 and TRBJ2-1): GAGVSQSPRYKVAKRGQDVALRCDPISGHVSLFWYQQALGQGPEFLTYFQNEAQLDKSGLPSDRFFAERPEGSVSTLKIQRTQQEDSAVYLCASSLVTGGGNEQFFGPGTRLTVL.

This chain joins TRBV12-5 and TRBJ2-7; 7 bases align to TRBD2. V lost 3 bases to trimming and J lost 2 bases; unmatched junction nucleotides: 13. Germline V gene data show CDR1 as LGHNT and CDR2 as FRNRAP. The length of the CDR3 is 17 residues. This CDR3 reads CASGFSTAGDSPYEQYF. The CDR3 nucleotides read TGTGCTAGTGGTTTTAGTACGGCGGGAGATTCCCCCTACGAGCAGTACTTC.

This chain joins TRBV5-1 and TRBJ1-1; the match to TRBD1 covers 8 bases. This CDR3 has 15 residues. Germline V CDR1 and CDR2: SGHRS, YFSETQ. V lost 1 base, J lost 4 bases, and 6 bases stayed unmatched. The CDR3 nucleotides read TGCGCCAGCAGCTTGTCAGGGGGCGCAGGCACTGAAGCTTTCTTT. The encoded protein is CASSLSGGAGTEAFF.

This clone is a singleton in its sample. The chain links TRBV5-1 to TRBJ2-5; D might be TRBD1 (5 bases). This CDR3 spans 13 amino acids. Trimming shortened V by 9 bases and J by 0 bases, and 12 bases separated the two germline ends. Germline V gene lookup returns CDR1 SGHRS and CDR2 YFSETQ. As DNA, the CDR3 is TGCGCCACCAACAGGACGTACCAAGAGACCCAGTACTTC. The encoded protein is CATNRTYQETQYF.